This T cell receptor beta chain was profiled in a study of PD-L1 blockade in urothelial cancer. Study as a whole: Atezolizumab at 1,200 mg intravenously every 3 weeks was started by patients at some point between 2014 and 2016. Specimens of blood held a median count of approximately 150,000 T cells.

The CDR3 spans 15 residues. Germline loops: CDR1 MNHEY, CDR2 SVGAGI. With 2 bases removed from V and 0 bases from J, the gap between germline ends came to 11 bases. Only in-frame clones appear in the TCRdb table, and some are missing; sequencing was by immunoSEQ multiplex PCR. The repertoire consists of tens of thousands of clones, with roughly four fifths occurring once and the leading ten covering 5.7%. This clone was seen a single time. Time point specified: pretreatment peripheral blood. Each patient gave between 1 and 8 samples, pretreatment and on-treatment. This clonotype originated in a man between 65 and 79 years old with urothelial cancer. The material sequenced was PBMCs, taken around atezolizumab (anti-PD-L1) treatment. V gene TRBV6-5 combines with J gene TRBJ2-7, with D perhaps matching TRBD2 (5 bases). CDR3 nucleotides: TGTGCCAGCAGTTACAGGGAGAGACGCTCCTACGAGCAGTACTTC. Translating it yields CASSYRERRSYEQYF.